This T cell receptor beta chain was obtained from a study of technical replicates of blood from a few donors (dated by TCRdb to between 2016 and 2019). Library generation was performed with the immunoSEQ multiplex PCR assay. Imported from immuneACCESS, the table was reduced by TCRdb to in-frame sequences with V and J called. These copies leave out some clones; in studies compared against another copy, an unresolved V gene accounts for under half, and the cause of the remainder is not known. This sample has fewer than 70,000 clones in its table, and 94% of those were observed once. The ten largest clones capture 0.2% to 0.25% of the sample. Regarding this clone: Its antigen target is currently unknown. Base qualities are not at hand, and no much larger clone is one base apart.

CDR3 length: 13 amino acids, cysteine to phenylalanine. Only CDR3 DNA is held: 39 bases, read in frame from base 1. From the germline V gene, CDR1 is SQVTM and CDR2 is ANQGSEA. V gives up 4 bases and J gives up 0 bases, and the segment between their germline ends measures 10 bases. Material: T cells isolated from PBMCs. This TCR was sampled from a human donor in good health. The rearrangement joined TRBV29-1 to TRBJ2-7; the D gene is perhaps TRBD2, on 5 matching bases. The DNA sequence follows: TGCAGCGTTGGAGGCGACTACTCCTACGAGCAGTACTTC. This sequence encodes CSVGGDYSYEQYF.